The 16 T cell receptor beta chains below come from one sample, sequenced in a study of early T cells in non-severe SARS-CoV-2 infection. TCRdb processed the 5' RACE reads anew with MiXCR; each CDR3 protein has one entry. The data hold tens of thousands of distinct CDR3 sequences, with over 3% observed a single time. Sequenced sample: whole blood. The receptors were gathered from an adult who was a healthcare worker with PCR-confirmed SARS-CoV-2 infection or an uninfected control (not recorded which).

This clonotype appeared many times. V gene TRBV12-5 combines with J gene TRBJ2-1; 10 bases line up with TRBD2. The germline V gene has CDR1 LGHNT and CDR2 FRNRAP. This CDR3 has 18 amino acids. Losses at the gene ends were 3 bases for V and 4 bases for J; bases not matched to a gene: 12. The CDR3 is CASGFSLAGVLGYNEQFF. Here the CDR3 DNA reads TGTGCTAGTGGTTTTTCCCTAGCGGGAGTTTTGGGGTACAATGAGCAGTTCTTC. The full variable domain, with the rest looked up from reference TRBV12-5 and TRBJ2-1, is DARVTQTPRHKVTEMGQEVTMRCQPILGHNTVFWYRQTMMQGLELLAYFRNRAPLDDSGMPKDRFSAEMPDATLATLKIQPSEPRDSAVYFCASGFSLAGVLGYNEQFFGPGTRLTVL.

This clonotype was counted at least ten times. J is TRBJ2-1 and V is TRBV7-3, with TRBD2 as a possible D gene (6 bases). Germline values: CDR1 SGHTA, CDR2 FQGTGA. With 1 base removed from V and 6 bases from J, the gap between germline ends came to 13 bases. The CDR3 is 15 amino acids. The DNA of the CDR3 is TGTGCCAGCAGCTTAAAATTTGGGGGGTTCAATGAGCAGTTCTTC. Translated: CASSLKFGGFNEQFF. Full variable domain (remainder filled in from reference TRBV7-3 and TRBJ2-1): GAGVSQTPSNKVTEKGKYVELRCDPISGHTALYWYRQSLGQGPEFLIYFQGTGAADDSGLPNDRFFAVRPEGSVSTLKIQRTERGDSAVYLCASSLKFGGFNEQFFGPGTRLTVL.

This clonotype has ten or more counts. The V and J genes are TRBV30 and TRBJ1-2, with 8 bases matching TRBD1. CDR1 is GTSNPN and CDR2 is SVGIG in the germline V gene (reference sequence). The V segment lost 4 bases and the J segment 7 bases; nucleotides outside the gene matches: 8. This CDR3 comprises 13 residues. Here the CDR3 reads CAWTPDRGSGYTF. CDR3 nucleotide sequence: TGTGCCTGGACCCCCGACAGGGGTAGTGGCTACACCTTC.

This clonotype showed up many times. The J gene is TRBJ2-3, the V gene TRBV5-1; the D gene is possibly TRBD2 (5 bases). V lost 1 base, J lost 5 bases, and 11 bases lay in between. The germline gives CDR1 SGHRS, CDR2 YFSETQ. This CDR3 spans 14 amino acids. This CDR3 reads CASSLSDGGDTQYF. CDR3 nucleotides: TGCGCCAGCAGCTTGTCGGACGGAGGAGATACGCAGTATTTT. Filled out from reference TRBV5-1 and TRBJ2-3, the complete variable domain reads KAGVTQTPRYLIKTRGQQVTLSCSPISGHRSVSWYQQTPGQGLQFLFEYFSETQRNKGNFPGRFSGRQFSNSRSEMNVSTLELGDSALYLCASSLSDGGDTQYFGPGTRLTVL.

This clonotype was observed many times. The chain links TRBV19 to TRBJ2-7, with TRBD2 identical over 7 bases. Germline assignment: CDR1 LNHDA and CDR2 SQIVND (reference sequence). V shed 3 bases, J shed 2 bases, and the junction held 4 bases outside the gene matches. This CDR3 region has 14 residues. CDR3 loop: CASSMNGRPYEQYF. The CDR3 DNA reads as TGTGCCAGTAGTATGAACGGGAGGCCCTACGAGCAGTACTTC. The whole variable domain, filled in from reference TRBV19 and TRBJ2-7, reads DGGITQSPKYLFRKEGQNVTLSCEQNLNHDAMYWYRQDPGQGLRLIYYSQIVNDFQKGDIAEGYSVSREKKESFPLTVTSAQKNPTAFYLCASSMNGRPYEQYFGPGTRLTVT.

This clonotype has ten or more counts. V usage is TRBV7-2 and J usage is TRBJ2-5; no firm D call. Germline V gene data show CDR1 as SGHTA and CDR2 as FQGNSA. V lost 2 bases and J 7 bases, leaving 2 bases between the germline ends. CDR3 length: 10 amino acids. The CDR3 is CASSLSTQYF. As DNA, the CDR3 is TGTGCCAGCAGCTTATCGACCCAGTACTTC.

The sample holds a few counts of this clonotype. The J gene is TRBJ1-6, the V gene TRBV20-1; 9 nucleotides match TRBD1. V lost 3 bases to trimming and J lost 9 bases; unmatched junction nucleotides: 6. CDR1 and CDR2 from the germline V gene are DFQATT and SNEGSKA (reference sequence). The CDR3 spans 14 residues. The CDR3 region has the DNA TGCAGTGCTAGCTCCGGGACAGGGATTTCACCCCTCCACTTT. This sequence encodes CSASSGTGISPLHF.

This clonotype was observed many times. This chain's CDR3 is CASRNLDGETQYF. The CDR3 DNA is TGTGCCAGCAGGAATTTGGACGGAGAGACCCAGTACTTC. This sequence joins TRBV6-5 and TRBJ2-5, with D unresolved. Germline V gives CDR1 MNHEY, CDR2 SVGAGI. The CDR3 covers 13 residues. V lost 6 bases and J 4 bases, leaving 12 bases between the germline ends.

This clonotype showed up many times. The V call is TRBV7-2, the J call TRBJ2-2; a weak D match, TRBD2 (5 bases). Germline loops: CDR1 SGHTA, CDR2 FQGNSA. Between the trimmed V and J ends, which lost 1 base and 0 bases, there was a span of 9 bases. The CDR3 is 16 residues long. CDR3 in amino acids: CASSLGRVPNTGELFF. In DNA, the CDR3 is TGTGCCAGCAGCTTAGGGCGGGTTCCGAACACCGGGGAGCTGTTTTTT.

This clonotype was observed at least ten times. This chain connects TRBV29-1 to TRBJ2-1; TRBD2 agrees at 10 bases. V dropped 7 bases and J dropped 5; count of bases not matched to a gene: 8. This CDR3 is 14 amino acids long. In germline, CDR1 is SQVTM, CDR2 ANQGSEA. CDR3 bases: TGCAGCGCAGCTAGTCTAGCGGGGGACAATGAGCAGTTCTTC. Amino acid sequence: CSAASLAGDNEQFF.

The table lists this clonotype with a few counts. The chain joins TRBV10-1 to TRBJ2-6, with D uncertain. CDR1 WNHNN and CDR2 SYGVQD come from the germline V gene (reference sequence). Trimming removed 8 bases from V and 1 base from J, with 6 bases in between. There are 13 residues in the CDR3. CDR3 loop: CASPRSGANVLTF. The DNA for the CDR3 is TGCGCCAGCCCCAGATCTGGGGCCAACGTCCTGACTTTC.

CDR3 nucleotide sequence: TGCGCCAGCAGGATGGGACAGAACAATGAGCAGTTCTTC. It yields the protein CASRMGQNNEQFF. This sequence joins TRBV4-1 and TRBJ2-1; 7 bases agree with TRBD1. The germline gives CDR1 MGHRA, CDR2 YSYEKL. V was clipped by 6 bases and J by 5 bases; unmatched bases: 4. This CDR3 region has 13 residues.

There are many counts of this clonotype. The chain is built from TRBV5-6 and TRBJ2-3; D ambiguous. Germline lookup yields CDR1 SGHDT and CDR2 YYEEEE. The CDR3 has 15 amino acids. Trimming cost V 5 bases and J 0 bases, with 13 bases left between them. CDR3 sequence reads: CASSLSPTSTDTQYF. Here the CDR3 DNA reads TGTGCCAGCAGTCTATCCCCGACCAGCACAGATACGCAGTATTTT.

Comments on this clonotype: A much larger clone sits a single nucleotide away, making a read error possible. Here the CDR3 reads CASGLVAGSEAFF. As DNA, the CDR3 is TGTGCTAGTGGTTTGGTCGCGGGGTCTGAAGCTTTCTTT. The gene calls are TRBV12-5 and TRBJ1-1; D is unresolved. Trimming took off 0 bases at V and 6 bases at J, with 8 bases between the two ends. The length of the CDR3 is 13 residues. CDR1 and CDR2 from the germline V gene are LGHNT and FRNRAP. Drawing the rest from reference TRBV12-5 and TRBJ1-1, the complete variable domain is DARVTQTPRHKVTEMGQEVTMRCQPILGHNTVFWYRQTMMQGLELLAYFRNRAPLDDSGMPKDRFSAEMPDATLATLKIQPSEPRDSAVYFCASGLVAGSEAFFGQGTRLTVV.

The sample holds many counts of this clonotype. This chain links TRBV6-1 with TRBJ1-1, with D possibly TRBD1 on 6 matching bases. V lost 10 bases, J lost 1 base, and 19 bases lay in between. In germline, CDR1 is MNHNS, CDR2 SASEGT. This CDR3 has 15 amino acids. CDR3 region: CATGAKSGENTEAFF. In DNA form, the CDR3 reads TGTGCCACCGGGGCCAAATCAGGGGAGAACACTGAAGCTTTCTTT.

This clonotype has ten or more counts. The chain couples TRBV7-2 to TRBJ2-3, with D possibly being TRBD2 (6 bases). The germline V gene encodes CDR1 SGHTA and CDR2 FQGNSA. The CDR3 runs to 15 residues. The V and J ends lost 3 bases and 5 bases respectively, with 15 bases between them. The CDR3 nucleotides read TGTGCCAGCAGCTTCCTTCCGGGAGCGGGAGATACGCAGTATTTT. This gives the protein CASSFLPGAGDTQYF.